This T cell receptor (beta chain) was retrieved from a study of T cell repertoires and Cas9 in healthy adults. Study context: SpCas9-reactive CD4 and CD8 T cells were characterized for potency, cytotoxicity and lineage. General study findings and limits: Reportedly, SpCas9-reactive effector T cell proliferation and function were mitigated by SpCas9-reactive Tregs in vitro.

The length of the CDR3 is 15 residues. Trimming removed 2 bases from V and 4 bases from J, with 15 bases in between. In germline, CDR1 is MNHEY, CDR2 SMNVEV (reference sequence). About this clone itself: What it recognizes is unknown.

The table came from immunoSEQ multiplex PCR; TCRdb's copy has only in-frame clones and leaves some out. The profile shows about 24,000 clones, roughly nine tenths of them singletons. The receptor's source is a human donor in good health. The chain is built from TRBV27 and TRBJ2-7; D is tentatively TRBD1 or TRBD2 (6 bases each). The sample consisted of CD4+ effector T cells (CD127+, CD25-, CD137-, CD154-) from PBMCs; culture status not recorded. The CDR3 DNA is TGTGCCAGCAGTTTAATGGGGGGCCTCTTTTACGAGCAGTACTTC. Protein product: CASSLMGGLFYEQYF.